Presented here are 7 T cell receptor beta chains from one specimen sequenced in a study of identical twins. TCRdb ran MiXCR on the 5' RACE reads and lists one entry per CDR3 protein. The sample lists around 670,000 distinct CDR3 sequences, 6% to 6.5% occurring once. The specimen was naive T cells sorted from blood. Receptors were obtained from a man between 18 and 35 years old in good health.

The chain employs TRBV20-1 and TRBJ2-7; TRBD1 matches 9 bases. Trimming removed 5 bases from V and 3 bases from J; junction bases left unmatched: 5. CDR3 length equals 13 residues. Per the germline V gene, CDR1 is DFQATT and CDR2 is SNEGSKA (reference sequence). In DNA form, the CDR3 reads TGCAGTGCTCCCCCGGGACAGGGCTACGAGCAGTACTTC. Translated: CSAPPGQGYEQYF.

The rearrangement links TRBV3-1 to TRBJ2-3; 12 bases fit TRBD1. The germline CDR1 and CDR2 sequences are LGHDT and YNNKEL (reference sequence). The J segment lost 4 bases and the V segment lost 2 bases, leaving 4 bases of the junction unmatched. The CDR3 spans 16 residues. The CDR3 bases are TGTGCCAGCAGCCAATCGGGACAGGGGGCGTCAGATACGCAGTATTTT. This codes for CASSQSGQGASDTQYF.

V usage is TRBV9 and J usage is TRBJ1-4, with TRBD1 matching 10 bases. CDR1 and CDR2 (germline): SGDLS, YYNGEE. V was pared by 2 bases and J by 7 bases, with 5 bases of the junction left unmatched. The CDR3 runs to 15 residues. The CDR3 coding sequence is TGTGCCAGCAGCGTTGGACAGGGGGGAGGTGAAAAACTGTTTTTT. Residues: CASSVGQGGGEKLFF.

This clonotype was seen ten or more times. The V call is TRBV12-3 or TRBV12-4, the J call TRBJ1-5; D is unclear. The CDR3 has 12 amino acids. The germline V and J ends were trimmed by 3 bases and 6 bases, with 6 bases remaining between them. The CDR3 region is CASSFNFQPQHF. The CDR3 DNA follows: TGTGCCAGCAGTTTTAATTTTCAGCCCCAGCATTTT.

The chain couples TRBV7-2 to TRBJ2-3, with 7 bases identical to TRBD2. The CDR3 contains 13 residues. CDR1 is SGHTA and CDR2 is FQGNSA in the germline V gene. Trimming at V came to 4 bases and at J to 4 bases, leaving 2 bases not matched to a gene. The CDR3 is CASSSGGPDTQYF. CDR3 bases: TGTGCCAGCAGCTCGGGGGGTCCAGATACGCAGTATTTT.

The chain carries TRBV5-1 and TRBJ1-1; D not resolved. Per the germline V gene, CDR1 is SGHRS and CDR2 is YFSETQ. This CDR3 region has 16 residues. V was shortened by 0 bases and J by 3 bases, with 15 bases between the two germline ends. Written as DNA, the CDR3 is TGCGCCAGCAGCTTGGCAAATCCGACGGAGCACACTGAAGCTTTCTTT. Translating it yields CASSLANPTEHTEAFF.

This clonotype was detected many times. The chain recombines TRBV7-3 with TRBJ1-1; 8 positions match TRBD1. Germline CDR1 and CDR2: SGHTA and FQGTGA. The CDR3 extends over 13 amino acids. V shed 4 bases, J shed 5 bases, and the junction held 3 bases outside the gene matches. DNA for the CDR3: TGTGCCAGCAGCTCAGGGGGCCAGACTGAAGCTTTCTTT. Translated: CASSSGGQTEAFF.